The 6 T cell receptor beta chains below come from one sample, sequenced in a study of regulatory T cells in long-lasting Graves disease. The TCR beta library used iRepertoire HTBI primers with Arm-PCR amplification of CDR3. TCRdb recomputed calls from the multiplex PCR reads with MiXCR, one row per CDR3 protein. The table includes 600,000 to 650,000 distinct CDR3 sequences, 15% to 20% detected once. As for time point: newly diagnosed GD, antithyroid drugs for less than 3 months. RNA isolated from PBMCs was used to make the TCR library. This sample also belongs to another study, concerning T cells in Graves' hyperthyroidism and ophthalmopathy.

The specimen comprised peripheral blood mononuclear cells (PBMCs), sampled at new diagnosis, from a patient treated with antithyroid drugs. These receptors were collected from a young woman with Graves disease.

This clonotype was seen more than once but under ten times. The chain combines TRBV20-1 with TRBJ1-2; TRBD1 agrees at 9 bases. Looked up from germline, CDR1 is DFQATT and CDR2 is SNEGSKA (reference sequence). The CDR3 covers 15 residues. V dropped 5 bases and J dropped 4; count of bases not matched to a gene: 11. The DNA of the CDR3 is TGCAGTGCTCTAACTACGGGACAGGGCCCCTATGGCTACACCTTC. Protein sequence: CSALTTGQGPYGYTF.

Only a few counts were recorded for this clonotype. The chain couples TRBV20-1 to TRBJ1-6, with D unclear. This CDR3 is 14 amino acids long. The V gene's germline CDR1 is DFQATT and CDR2 SNEGSKA (reference sequence). Trimming removed 3 bases at V and 9 bases at J, with 15 bases between. The CDR3: CSASDTPGSSPLHF. CDR3 nucleotides: TGCAGTGCTAGCGACACTCCGGGGTCTTCACCCCTCCACTTT.

The genes are TRBV13 and TRBJ1-2, with D possibly matching TRBD1 (6 bases). Germline V gene data show CDR1 as PRHDT and CDR2 as FYEKMQ (reference sequence). Trimming pared 5 bases from V and 9 bases from J, leaving 22 bases between. The CDR3 loop spans 15 amino acids. The CDR3 nucleotides read TGTGCCAGCAGCGGCGACAGGCCTGGGGAGAGGCGCTACACCTTC. This codes for CASSGDRPGERRYTF. Full variable domain (rest looked up from reference TRBV13 and TRBJ1-2): AAGVIQSPRHLIKEKRETATLKCYPIPRHDTVYWYQQGPGQDPQFLISFYEKMQSDKGSIPDRFSAQQFSDYHSELNMSSLELGDSALYFCASSGDRPGERRYTFGSGTRLTVV.

The chain combines TRBV5-6 with TRBJ1-5; D gene unclear. This CDR3 region has 18 residues. In germline, CDR1 is SGHDT, CDR2 YYEEEE. Trimming stripped 1 base from V and 0 bases from J, with 17 bases between. The CDR3 bases are TGTGCCAGCAGCTTGTGGGGAATTGGTGTTTATAGCAATCAGCCCCAGCATTTT. Its protein is CASSLWGIGVYSNQPQHF.

The table lists this clonotype with many counts. The chain has TRBV27 and TRBJ1-1; D not certain. Trimming took off 2 bases at V and 1 base at J, with 8 bases between the two ends. The CDR3 totals 14 residues. Germline CDR1 MNHEY, CDR2 SMNVEV (reference sequence). As DNA, the CDR3 is TGTGCCAGCAGTTTAGGACGGACGAACACTGAAGCTTTCTTT. Its protein product is CASSLGRTNTEAFF.

This clonotype turned up a few times. The rearrangement links TRBV28 to TRBJ1-6, with 9 positions matching TRBD1. Germline loops: CDR1 MDHEN, CDR2 SYDVKM. V was pared by 4 bases and J by 3 bases, with 7 bases of the junction left unmatched. The CDR3 consists of 17 residues. CDR3 DNA: TGTGCCAGCAGTTCCGGGACAGGGAAGGGCTATAATTCACCCCTCCACTTT. This encodes CASSSGTGKGYNSPLHF.